These T cell receptor beta chains were read from a single sample in a study of response to subunit inactivated influenza vaccine. Using its own MiXCR run on the RT-PCR reads, TCRdb lists one record per CDR3 protein. The data show over 450,000 distinct CDR3 sequences, with 13% seen just once and under 15% held by the top ten. This specimen was PBMCs from blood, taken 45 days after vaccination. Receptors originate from a man aged 50 to 60 who received an inactivated influenza vaccine. CDR3s include the opening cysteine and the closing phenylalanine or tryptophan. A D gene is named only where the DNA matches it firmly. The size entry is marked missing in some rows and otherwise reads once, few, many or a size class.

d_call	v_call	clone_size	j_call	cdr3_nt	cdr3_aa
-	TRBV28	few	TRBJ1-1	TGTGCCAGCAGTTTACTGGGAAGGGGCTTCATGAACACTGAAGCTTTCTTT	CASSLLGRGFMNTEAFF
-	TRBV4-1	-	TRBJ2-5	TGCGCCAGCAGCCAAGATTTTGGACGGGGCCAAGAGACCCAGTACTTC	CASSQDFGRGQETQYF
-	TRBV7-8	-	TRBJ2-5	TGTGCCAGCAGAAAGGGGCAGGTTAAACAAGAGACCCAGTACTTC	CASRKGQVKQETQYF
-	TRBV7-9	few	TRBJ2-1	TGTGCCAGCAGTAGAAGGGGGGCGGGGTACAATGAGCAGTTCTTC	CASSRRGAGYNEQFF
TRBD2	TRBV7-9	few	TRBJ2-1	TGTGCCAGCAGCACGATAGCGGGAGAGGGGCAGTTCTTC	CASSTIAGEGQFF
-	TRBV5-4	-	TRBJ1-4	TGTGCCAGCAGCTCCGCCGGGCCGCGAGAAAAACTGTTTTTT	CASSSAGPREKLFF
-	TRBV4-1	-	TRBJ2-5	TGCGCCAGCAGCCGGGTAGGACCGCAAGAGACCCAGTACTTC	CASSRVGPQETQYF
-	TRBV5-6	-	TRBJ1-1	TGTGCCAGCAGCTTGGGTCCAGGGACGAACACTGAAGCTTTCTTT	CASSLGPGTNTEAFF
-	TRBV12-3/TRBV12-4	few	TRBJ2-2	TGTGCCAGCGGGTTTAGTACCGGGGAGCTGTTTTTT	CASGFSTGELFF
-	TRBV10-3	-	TRBJ1-2	TGTGCCACCGCCTTTAGGGAAAACTATGGCTACACCTTC	CATAFRENYGYTF
TRBD1	TRBV18	few	TRBJ2-7	TGTGCCAGCTCACCCCCCGGACAGGGCGCGAGGTACTTC	CASSPPGQGARYF
-	TRBV3-1	-	TRBJ2-1	TGTGCCAGCAGCCAACGGACTGCCTTTGGTAATGAGCAGTTCTTC	CASSQRTAFGNEQFF
-	TRBV30	few	TRBJ1-5	TGTGCCTGGAGTGTGTGGGGCCAGCCCCAGCATTTT	CAWSVWGQPQHF
-	TRBV5-6	many	TRBJ2-5	TGTGCCAGCAGCTTGGTTCAGCAAGAGACCCAGTACTTC	CASSLVQQETQYF
-	TRBV7-9	-	TRBJ2-1	TGTGCCAGCAGCCTGGACCCGCGGAATGAGCAGTTCTTC	CASSLDPRNEQFF
TRBD2	TRBV24-1	few	TRBJ2-1	TGTGCCACCAGTGATCCACTAGCGGCCTCCTACAATGAGCAGTTCTTC	CATSDPLAASYNEQFF
TRBD2	TRBV20-1	few	TRBJ2-1	TGCAGTGCTAGGCGGGGGGGACCCCAATACAATGAGCAGTTCTTC	CSARRGGPQYNEQFF
-	TRBV5-1	-	TRBJ1-4	TGCGCCAGCAGCTTGGATGGAGGGAGTAATGAAAAACTGTTTTTT	CASSLDGGSNEKLFF
-	TRBV6-1	-	TRBJ2-7	TGTGCCAGCTGGCTAGCGCCCTACGAGCAGTACTTC	CASWLAPYEQYF
TRBD1	TRBV10-3	many	TRBJ2-7	TGTGCCATCAGCCAGACAGGGGTAGAGCAGTACTTC	CAISQTGVEQYF
-	TRBV20-1	many	TRBJ2-1	TGCAGTGCTAGGAGGTCGGGACGATCCTCCTACAATGAGCAGTTCTTC	CSARRSGRSSYNEQFF
-	TRBV4-2	many	TRBJ2-3	TGTGCCAGCAGTCAAGCCATACGCGGGGATACGCAGTATTTT	CASSQAIRGDTQYF
TRBD2	TRBV12-3/TRBV12-4	few	TRBJ2-7	TGTGCCAGCAGACGGGGACTAGCGGGGATAGAGCAGTACTTC	CASRRGLAGIEQYF
TRBD2	TRBV7-8	few	TRBJ2-5	TGTGCCAGCAGCCCAGGGACTATGGCAGAGACCCAGTACTTC	CASSPGTMAETQYF
-	TRBV12-3/TRBV12-4	many	TRBJ1-5	TGTGCCAGCAGTTTTTATCAAGGTCAGCCCCAGCATTTT	CASSFYQGQPQHF
TRBD1	TRBV20-1	few	TRBJ2-7	TGCAGTGCTGGGCCTGACAGGGACTACGAGCAGTACTTC	CSAGPDRDYEQYF
TRBD2	TRBV7-2	-	TRBJ2-1	TGTGCCAGCAGCGGAAGACTAGCGGGGGGGTTGAAGTTCTTC	CASSGRLAGGLKFF
TRBD2	TRBV12-3/TRBV12-4	few	TRBJ2-1	TGTGCCAGCAGAGTTACTAGCGGGGGGGATAATGAGCAGTTCTTC	CASRVTSGGDNEQFF
-	TRBV12-3/TRBV12-4	-	TRBJ2-5	TGTGCCAGCAGTTTTCGACAGACCCTCGGCGGGGAGACCCAGTACTTC	CASSFRQTLGGETQYF
-	TRBV6-2/TRBV6-3	few	TRBJ1-1	TGTGCCAGCATCCTGGTGGGAGCATTCACTGAAGCTTTCTTT	CASILVGAFTEAFF